What follows are 9 T cell receptor beta chains derived from one specimen sequenced in a study of identical twins. TCRdb reprocessed the 5' RACE reads with MiXCR, giving one entry per CDR3 protein. The sample lists hundreds of thousands of distinct CDR3 sequences, roughly 8% occurring once. The data also belong to a second study, concerning yellow fever vaccine responses in identical twins.

The sequenced sample consisted of PBMCs. The receptors were sampled from a woman in her late teens or twenties in good health.

This sequence joins TRBV20-1 and TRBJ2-3; tentatively, D is TRBD2 (6 bases). CDR1 and CDR2 (germline): DFQATT, SNEGSKA (reference sequence). The length of the CDR3 is 9 residues. The CDR3 DNA is TGCAGAGCCGGGACTTCGCCGTATTTT. Translating it yields CRAGTSPYF.

The chain is built from TRBV20-1 and TRBJ2-7; 11 bases are a match to TRBD1. CDR1 DFQATT and CDR2 SNEGSKA come from the germline V gene (reference sequence). The V gene end was trimmed by 5 bases and the J gene end by 7 bases; junction bases not matched to a gene: 7. The CDR3 contains 13 residues. The CDR3: CSAPGQGVLEQYF. CDR3 DNA: TGCAGTGCTCCGGGACAGGGGGTGTTAGAGCAGTACTTC.

This clonotype was recorded a few times. J is TRBJ2-5 and V is TRBV24-1, with D perhaps given as TRBD1 or TRBD2 (6 bases each). Per germline, CDR1 KGHDR and CDR2 SFDVKD. The CDR3 is made up of 15 amino acids. V was pared by 1 base and J by 2 bases, with 10 bases between. CDR3 protein: CATSDLVGGQETQYF. DNA of the CDR3: TGTGCCACCAGTGATTTAGTAGGGGGGCAAGAGACCCAGTACTTC.

The CDR3 nucleotides read TGTGCCAGCAGCCTCCTGACAGGGCTAAACCTCTACGAGCAGTACTTC. It yields the protein CASSLLTGLNLYEQYF. The chain has TRBV3-1 and TRBJ2-7; 7 nucleotides match TRBD1. Losses at the gene ends were 4 bases for V and 3 bases for J; bases not matched to a gene: 12. This CDR3 spans 16 amino acids. Germline assignment: CDR1 LGHDT and CDR2 YNNKEL (reference sequence).

The rearrangement uses TRBV12-3 or TRBV12-4 and TRBJ2-1; D not certain. This CDR3 has 17 amino acids. Trimming took 1 base from V and 0 from J, leaving 13 bases between them. The chain's CDR3 is CASSLGVGPNSYNEQFF. CDR3 DNA: TGTGCCAGCAGTTTAGGGGTCGGACCAAACTCCTACAATGAGCAGTTCTTC.

A few counts support this clonotype. The rearrangement uses TRBV20-1 and TRBJ2-7; perhaps TRBD1 as D (6 bases). The V end was cut by 5 bases, the J end by 5 bases, with 16 bases between. The CDR3 totals 13 residues. Germline assignment: CDR1 DFQATT and CDR2 SNEGSKA (reference sequence). CDR3 residues: CSASTGTFDEQYF. The CDR3 DNA reads TGCAGTGCTTCTACCGGGACATTCGACGAGCAGTACTTC.

The genes are TRBV5-1 and TRBJ2-1, with 10 bases lining up with TRBD1. Trimming at V came to 5 bases and at J to 7 bases, leaving 9 bases not matched to a gene. The germline gives CDR1 SGHRS, CDR2 YFSETQ. The CDR3 contains 15 residues. CDR3: CASSPTGGLGNEQFF. CDR3 bases: TGCGCCAGCAGTCCGACAGGGGGCCTTGGAAATGAGCAGTTCTTC.

This chain links TRBV28 with TRBJ2-7; 9 bases agree with TRBD1. The CDR3 runs to 14 residues. The germline V gene has CDR1 MDHEN and CDR2 SYDVKM. V dropped 7 bases and J dropped 4; count of bases not matched to a gene: 8. This CDR3 is CASNKQGAPYEQYF. The CDR3 nucleotides read TGTGCCAGCAACAAACAGGGGGCCCCATACGAGCAGTACTTC.

This clonotype was detected only a few times. The V call is TRBV14, the J call TRBJ2-1; 16 bases agree with TRBD2. This CDR3 comprises 13 residues. V dropped 4 bases and J dropped 15; count of bases not matched to a gene: 3. Germline V gene sequence: CDR1 SGHDN, CDR2 FVKESK. The CDR3 DNA is TGTGCCAGCAGCCTGGGACTAGCGGGAGGGCGGTTCTTC. It is translated as CASSLGLAGGRFF. The full variable domain, with the rest looked up from reference TRBV14 and TRBJ2-1, is EAGVTQFPSHSVIEKGQTVTLRCDPISGHDNLYWYRRVMGKEIKFLLHFVKESKQDESGMPNNRFLAERTGGTYSTLKVQPAELEDSGVYFCASSLGLAGGRFFGPGTRLTVL.